This entry concerns a single T cell receptor (beta chain). This record belongs to a study of T cell changes during pregnancy in multiple sclerosis. Assay used: immunoSEQ multiplex PCR; TCRdb lists only in-frame clones, some missing. The sample has 50,000 or so clones, roughly 94% seen once. This clonotype originated in a female donor with multiple sclerosis, enrolled in a pregnancy study. The source was CD4+ T cells from peripheral blood mononuclear cells, collected in the third trimester of pregnancy.

In DNA form, the CDR3 reads TGCGCCAGCAGCCAATTAGACCAGACTATTTCACACCCCGGTTTTCGAAATGAGCAGTTCTTC. Translating gives CASSQLDQTISHPGFRNEQFF. The genes are TRBV4-1 and TRBJ2-1, with D possibly being TRBD2 (5 bases). The CDR3 is 21 amino acids. V was clipped by 2 bases and J by 7 bases, with 33 bases between them. Germline V lookup: CDR1 MGHRA, CDR2 YSYEKL.